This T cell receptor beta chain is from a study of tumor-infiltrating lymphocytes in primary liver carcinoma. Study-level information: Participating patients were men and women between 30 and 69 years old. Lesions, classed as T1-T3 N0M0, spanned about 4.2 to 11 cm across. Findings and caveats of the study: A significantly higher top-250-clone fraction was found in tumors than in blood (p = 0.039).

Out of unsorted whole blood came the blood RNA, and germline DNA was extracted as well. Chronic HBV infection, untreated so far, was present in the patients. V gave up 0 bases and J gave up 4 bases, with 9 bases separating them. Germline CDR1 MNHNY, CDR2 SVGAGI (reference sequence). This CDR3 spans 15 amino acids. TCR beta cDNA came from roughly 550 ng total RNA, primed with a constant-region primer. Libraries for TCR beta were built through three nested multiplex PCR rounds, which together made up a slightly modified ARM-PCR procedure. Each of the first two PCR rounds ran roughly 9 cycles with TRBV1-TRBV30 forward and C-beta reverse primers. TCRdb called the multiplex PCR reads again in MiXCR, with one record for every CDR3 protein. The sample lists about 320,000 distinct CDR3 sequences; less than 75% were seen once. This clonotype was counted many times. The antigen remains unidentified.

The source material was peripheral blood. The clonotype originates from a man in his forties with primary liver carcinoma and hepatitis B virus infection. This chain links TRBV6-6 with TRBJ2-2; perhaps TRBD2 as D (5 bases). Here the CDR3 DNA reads TGTGCCAGCAGTTACTCGAGGGCGCGCACCGGGGAGCTGTTTTTT. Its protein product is CASSYSRARTGELFF.